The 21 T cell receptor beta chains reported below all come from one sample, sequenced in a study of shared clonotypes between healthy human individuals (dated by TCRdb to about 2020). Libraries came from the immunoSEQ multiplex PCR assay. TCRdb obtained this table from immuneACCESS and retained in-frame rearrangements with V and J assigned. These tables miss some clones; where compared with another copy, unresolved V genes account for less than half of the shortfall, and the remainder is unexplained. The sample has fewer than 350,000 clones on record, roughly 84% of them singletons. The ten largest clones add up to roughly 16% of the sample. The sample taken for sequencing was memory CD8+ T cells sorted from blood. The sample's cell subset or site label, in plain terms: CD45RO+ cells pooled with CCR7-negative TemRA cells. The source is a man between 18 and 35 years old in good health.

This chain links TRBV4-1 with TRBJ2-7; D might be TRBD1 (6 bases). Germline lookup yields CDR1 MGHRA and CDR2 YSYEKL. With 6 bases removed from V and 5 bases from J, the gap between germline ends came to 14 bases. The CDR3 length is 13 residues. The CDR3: CASSHDRWNEQYF. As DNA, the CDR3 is TGCGCCAGCAGTCATGACAGGTGGAACGAGCAGTACTTC.

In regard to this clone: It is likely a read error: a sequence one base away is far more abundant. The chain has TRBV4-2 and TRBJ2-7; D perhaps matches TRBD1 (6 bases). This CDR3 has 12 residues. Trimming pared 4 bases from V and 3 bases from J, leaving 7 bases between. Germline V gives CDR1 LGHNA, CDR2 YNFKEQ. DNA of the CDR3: TGTGCCAGCAGCCTACAGGGCTACGAGCAGTACTTC. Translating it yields CASSLQGYEQYF.

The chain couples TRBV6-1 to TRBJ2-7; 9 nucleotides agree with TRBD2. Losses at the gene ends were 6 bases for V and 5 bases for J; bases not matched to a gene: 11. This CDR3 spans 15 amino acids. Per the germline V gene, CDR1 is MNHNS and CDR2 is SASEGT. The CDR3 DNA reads TGTGCCAGCAGAGAGTTCGGGACTAGCAGAGACGAGCAGTACTTC. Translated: CASREFGTSRDEQYF.

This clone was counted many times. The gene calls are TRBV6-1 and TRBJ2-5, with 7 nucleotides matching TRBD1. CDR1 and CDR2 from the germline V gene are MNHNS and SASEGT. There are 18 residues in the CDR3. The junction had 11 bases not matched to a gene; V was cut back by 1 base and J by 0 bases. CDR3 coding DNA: TGTGCCAGCAGTGAAGGTTGGGCTAAGGGGGCCGACCAAGAGACCCAGTACTTC. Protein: CASSEGWAKGADQETQYF.

CDR3 bases: TGCGCCAGCACCTTACAGGGGCCGACCTCCTACTACGAGCAGTACTTC. It translates to CASTLQGPTSYYEQYF. The chain uses TRBV5-1 and TRBJ2-7; 7 nucleotides agree with TRBD1. CDR1 is SGHRS, CDR2 YFSETQ, per germline. CDR3 size: 16 residues. Losses at the gene ends were 6 bases for V and 3 bases for J; bases not matched to a gene: 15.

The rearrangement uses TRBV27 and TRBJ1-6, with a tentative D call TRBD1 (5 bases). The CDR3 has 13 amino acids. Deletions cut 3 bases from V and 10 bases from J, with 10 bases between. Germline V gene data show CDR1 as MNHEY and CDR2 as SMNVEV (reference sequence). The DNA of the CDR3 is TGTGCCAGCAGTTTCGGCTGGGGCTCACCCCTCCACTTT. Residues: CASSFGWGSPLHF.

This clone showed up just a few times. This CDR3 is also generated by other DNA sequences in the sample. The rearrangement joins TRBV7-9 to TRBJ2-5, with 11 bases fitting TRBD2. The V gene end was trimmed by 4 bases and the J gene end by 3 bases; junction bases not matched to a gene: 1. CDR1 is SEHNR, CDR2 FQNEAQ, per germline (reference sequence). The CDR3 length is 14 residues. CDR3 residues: CASSSTSGEETQYF. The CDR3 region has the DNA TGTGCCAGCAGCTCGACTAGCGGGGAAGAGACCCAGTACTTC. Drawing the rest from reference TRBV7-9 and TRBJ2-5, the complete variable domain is DTGVSQNPRHKITKRGQNVTFRCDPISEHNRLYWYRQTLGQGPEFLTYFQNEAQLEKSRLLSDRFSAERPKGSFSTLEIQRTEQGDSAMYLCASSSTSGEETQYFGPGTRLLVL.

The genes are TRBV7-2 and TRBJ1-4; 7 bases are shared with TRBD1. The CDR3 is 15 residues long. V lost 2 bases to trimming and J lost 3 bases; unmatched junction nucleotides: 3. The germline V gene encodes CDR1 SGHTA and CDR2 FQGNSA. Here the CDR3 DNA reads TGTGCCAGCAGCTTAACAGGGGTTGCTAATGAAAAACTGTTTTTT. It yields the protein CASSLTGVANEKLFF.

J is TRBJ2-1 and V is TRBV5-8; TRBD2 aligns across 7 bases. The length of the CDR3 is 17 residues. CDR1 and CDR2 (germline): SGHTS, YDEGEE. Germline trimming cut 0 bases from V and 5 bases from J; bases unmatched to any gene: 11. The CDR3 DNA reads TGTGCCAGCAGCTTGGTGTTAGGGGAGGGTCTCGACAATGAGCAGTTCTTC. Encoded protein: CASSLVLGEGLDNEQFF.

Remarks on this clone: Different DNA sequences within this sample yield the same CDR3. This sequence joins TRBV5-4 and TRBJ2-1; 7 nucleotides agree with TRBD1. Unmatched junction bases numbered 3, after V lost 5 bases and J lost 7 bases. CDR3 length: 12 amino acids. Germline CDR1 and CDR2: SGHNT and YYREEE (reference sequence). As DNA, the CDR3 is TGTGCCAGCAGTCCACAGGGGAATGAGCAGTTCTTC. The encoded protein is CASSPQGNEQFF.

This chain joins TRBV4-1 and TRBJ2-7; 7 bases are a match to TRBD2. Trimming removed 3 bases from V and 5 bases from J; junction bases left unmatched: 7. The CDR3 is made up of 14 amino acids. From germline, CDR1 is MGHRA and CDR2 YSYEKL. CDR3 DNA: TGCGCCAGCAGCCATGGCGGGAGAGTCAACGAGCAGTACTTC. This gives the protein CASSHGGRVNEQYF.

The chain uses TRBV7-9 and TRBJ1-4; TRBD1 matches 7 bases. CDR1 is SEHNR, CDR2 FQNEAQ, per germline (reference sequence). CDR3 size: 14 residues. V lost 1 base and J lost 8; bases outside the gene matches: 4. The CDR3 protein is CASSLGLQGEKLFF. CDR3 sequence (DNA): TGTGCCAGCAGCTTAGGATTACAGGGGGAAAAACTGTTTTTT.

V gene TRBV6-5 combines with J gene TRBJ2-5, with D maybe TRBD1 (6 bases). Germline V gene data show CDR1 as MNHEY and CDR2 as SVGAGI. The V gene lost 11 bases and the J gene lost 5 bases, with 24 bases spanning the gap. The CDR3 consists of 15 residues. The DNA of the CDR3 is TGTGCCTATACCCGGGGACACTTCGTCGGGGAGACCCAGTACTTC. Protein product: CAYTRGHFVGETQYF.

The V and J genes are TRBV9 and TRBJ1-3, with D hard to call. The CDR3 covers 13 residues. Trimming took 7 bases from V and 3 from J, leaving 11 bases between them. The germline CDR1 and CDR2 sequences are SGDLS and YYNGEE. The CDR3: CASGWGGGNTIYF. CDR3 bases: TGTGCCAGCGGTTGGGGAGGTGGAAACACCATATATTTT. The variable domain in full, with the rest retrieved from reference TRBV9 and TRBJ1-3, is DSGVTQTPKHLITATGQRVTLRCSPRSGDLSVYWYQQSLDQGLQFLIQYYNGEERAKGNILERFSAQQFPDLHSELNLSSLELGDSALYFCASGWGGGNTIYFGEGSWLTVV.

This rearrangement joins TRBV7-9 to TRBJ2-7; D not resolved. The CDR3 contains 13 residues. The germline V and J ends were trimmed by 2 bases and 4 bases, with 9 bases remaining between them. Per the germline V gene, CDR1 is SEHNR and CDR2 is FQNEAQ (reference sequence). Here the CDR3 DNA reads TGTGCCAGCAGCTTATTCGGCCAGTACGAGCAGTACTTC. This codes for CASSLFGQYEQYF. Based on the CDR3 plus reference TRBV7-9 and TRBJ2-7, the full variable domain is DTGVSQNPRHKITKRGQNVTFRCDPISEHNRLYWYRQTLGQGPEFLTYFQNEAQLEKSRLLSDRFSAERPKGSFSTLEIQRTEQGDSAMYLCASSLFGQYEQYFGPGTRLTVT.

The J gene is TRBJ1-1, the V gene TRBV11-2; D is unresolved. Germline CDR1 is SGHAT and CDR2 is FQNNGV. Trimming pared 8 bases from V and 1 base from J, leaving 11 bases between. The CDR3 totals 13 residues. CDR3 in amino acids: CASLRAANTEAFF. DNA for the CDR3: TGTGCCAGCCTGCGGGCGGCGAACACTGAAGCTTTCTTT. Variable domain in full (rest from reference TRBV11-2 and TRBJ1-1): EAGVAQSPRYKIIEKRQSVAFWCNPISGHATLYWYQQILGQGPKLLIQFQNNGVVDDSQLPKDRFSAERLKGVDSTLKIQPAKLEDSAVYLCASLRAANTEAFFGQGTRLTVV.

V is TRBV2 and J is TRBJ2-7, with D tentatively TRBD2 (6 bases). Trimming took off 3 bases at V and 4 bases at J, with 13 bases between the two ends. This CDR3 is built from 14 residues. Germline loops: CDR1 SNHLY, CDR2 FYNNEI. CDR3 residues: CASSDLLAEYEQYF. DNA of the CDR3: TGTGCCAGCAGTGATTTGTTAGCGGAATACGAGCAGTACTTC.

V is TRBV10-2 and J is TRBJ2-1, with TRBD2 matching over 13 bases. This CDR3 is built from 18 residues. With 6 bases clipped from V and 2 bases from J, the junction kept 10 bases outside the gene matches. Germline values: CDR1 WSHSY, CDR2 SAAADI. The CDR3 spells CASSEITGTSGAYNEQFF. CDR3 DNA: TGCGCCAGCAGCGAAATAACCGGGACTAGCGGGGCCTACAATGAGCAGTTCTTC.

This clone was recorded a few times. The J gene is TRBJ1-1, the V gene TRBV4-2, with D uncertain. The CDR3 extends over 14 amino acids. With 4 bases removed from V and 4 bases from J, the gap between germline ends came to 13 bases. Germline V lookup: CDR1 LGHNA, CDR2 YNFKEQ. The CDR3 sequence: CASSRLRESTEAFF. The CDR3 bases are TGTGCCAGCAGCCGCCTCCGGGAGAGCACTGAAGCTTTCTTT.

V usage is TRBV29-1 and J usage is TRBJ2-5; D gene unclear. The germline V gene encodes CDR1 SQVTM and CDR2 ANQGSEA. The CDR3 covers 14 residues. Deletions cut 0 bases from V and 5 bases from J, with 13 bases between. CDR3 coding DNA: TGCAGCGTTGAAGATCGGTGGGTGGCCGAGACCCAGTACTTC. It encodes CSVEDRWVAETQYF.

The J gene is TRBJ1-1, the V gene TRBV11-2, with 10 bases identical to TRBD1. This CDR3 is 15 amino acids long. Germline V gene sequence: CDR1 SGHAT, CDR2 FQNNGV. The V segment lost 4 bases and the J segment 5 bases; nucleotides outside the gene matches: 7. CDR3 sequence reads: CASSSSPGQGTEAFF. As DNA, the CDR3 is TGTGCCAGCAGCTCGAGCCCGGGACAGGGGACTGAAGCTTTCTTT.